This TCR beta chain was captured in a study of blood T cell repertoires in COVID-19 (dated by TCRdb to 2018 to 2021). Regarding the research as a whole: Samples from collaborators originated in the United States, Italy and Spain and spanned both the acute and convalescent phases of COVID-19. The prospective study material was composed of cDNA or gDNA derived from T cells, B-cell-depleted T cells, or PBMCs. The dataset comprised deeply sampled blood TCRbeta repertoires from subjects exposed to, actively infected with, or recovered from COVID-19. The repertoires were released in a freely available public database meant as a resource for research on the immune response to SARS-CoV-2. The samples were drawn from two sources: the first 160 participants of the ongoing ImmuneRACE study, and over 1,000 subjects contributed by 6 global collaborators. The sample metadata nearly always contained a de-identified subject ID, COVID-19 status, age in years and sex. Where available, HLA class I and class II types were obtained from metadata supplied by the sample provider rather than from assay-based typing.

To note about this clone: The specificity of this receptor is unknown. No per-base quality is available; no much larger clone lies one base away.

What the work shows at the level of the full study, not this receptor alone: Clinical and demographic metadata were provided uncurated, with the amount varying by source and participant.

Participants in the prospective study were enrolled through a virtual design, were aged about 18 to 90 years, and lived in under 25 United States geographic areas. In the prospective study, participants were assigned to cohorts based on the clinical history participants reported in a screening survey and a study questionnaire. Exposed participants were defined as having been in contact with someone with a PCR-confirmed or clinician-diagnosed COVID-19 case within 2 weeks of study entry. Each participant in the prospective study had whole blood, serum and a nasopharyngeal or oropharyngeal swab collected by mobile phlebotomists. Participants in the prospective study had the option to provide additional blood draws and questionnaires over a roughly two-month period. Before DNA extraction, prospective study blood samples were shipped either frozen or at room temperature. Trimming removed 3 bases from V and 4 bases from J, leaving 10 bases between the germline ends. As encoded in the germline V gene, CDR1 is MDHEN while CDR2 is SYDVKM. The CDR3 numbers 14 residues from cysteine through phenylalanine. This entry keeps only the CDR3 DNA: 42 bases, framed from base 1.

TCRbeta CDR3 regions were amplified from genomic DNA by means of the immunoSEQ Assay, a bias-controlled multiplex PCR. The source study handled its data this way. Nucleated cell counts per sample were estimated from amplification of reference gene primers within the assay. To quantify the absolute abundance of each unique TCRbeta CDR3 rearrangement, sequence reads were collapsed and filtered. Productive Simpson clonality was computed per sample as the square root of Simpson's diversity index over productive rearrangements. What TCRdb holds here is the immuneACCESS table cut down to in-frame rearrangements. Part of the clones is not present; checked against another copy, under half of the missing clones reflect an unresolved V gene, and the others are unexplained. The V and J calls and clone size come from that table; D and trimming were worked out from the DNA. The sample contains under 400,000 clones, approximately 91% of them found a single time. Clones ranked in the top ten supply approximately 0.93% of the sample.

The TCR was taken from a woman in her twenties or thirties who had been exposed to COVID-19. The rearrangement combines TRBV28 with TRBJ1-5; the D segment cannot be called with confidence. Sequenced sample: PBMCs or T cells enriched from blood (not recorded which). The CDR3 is CASSLRQTNQPQHF. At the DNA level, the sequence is TGTGCCAGCAGTTTGCGCCAGACTAATCAGCCCCAGCATTTT.